This T cell receptor (beta chain) was recorded in a study of blood T cell repertoires in COVID-19. Study-level background: Sites in the United States, Italy and Spain provided acute and convalescent COVID-19 samples. T cells, B-cell-depleted T cells, or PBMCs provided the cDNA or gDNA that served as material.

In the original workflow: Estimates of nucleated cell counts were drawn from the amplification of reference gene primers. Sequencing used immunoSEQ multiplex PCR; TCRdb keeps in-frame clones, though not all of them. The V and J calls and clone size were taken over from that table, and D and trimming were inferred from the DNA. The sample contains 100,000 or so clones, less than 90% of which appear only once. The germline V gene has CDR1 SEHNR and CDR2 FQNEAQ (reference sequence). This CDR3 is built from 13 residues. J lost 7 bases, V lost 6 bases, and 5 bases had no gene match. Material: peripheral blood. This sequence joins TRBV7-9 and TRBJ1-4; 7 nucleotides match TRBD1. This clonotype was obtained from a man between 60 and 75 years old with acute or convalescent COVID-19. Here the CDR3 DNA reads TGTGCCAGCAGGCCCGGGACAGCTGAAAAACTGTTTTTT. It codes for CASRPGTAEKLFF.